Sequencing of this T cell receptor (beta chain) was carried out in a study of T cell repertoires in cytomegalovirus infection. The overall study: The authors used CMV epitopes that were HLA-C-restricted (recently identified) and HLA-B-restricted (well studied). CMV infection and matching HLA type were both indicated by public TCR beta signatures.

Each CDR3 protein is one row after TCRdb ran MiXCR on the reads. The sample has 570,000 or so distinct CDR3 sequences, 40% seen once. Concerning this clonotype itself: As yet, its antigen is unknown.

This CDR3 region has 12 residues. Per the germline V gene, CDR1 is SGHAT and CDR2 is FQDESV (reference sequence). Trimming took 0 bases from V and 9 from J, leaving 6 bases between them. General study results and limits: Within the response measured ex vivo, HLA-C-restricted CMV-specific TCR beta clonotypes were dominant.

The receptor was isolated from a human donor in good health (CMV status not recorded). Some clones in this sample may be carry-over from other donors' samples. J is TRBJ2-1 and V is TRBV11-1; D is unresolved. The sample was cultured PBMCs, taken from culture after CMV antigen stimulation. CDR3 residues: CASSLATGEQFF. The CDR3 bases are TGTGCCAGCAGCTTAGCCACCGGTGAGCAGTTCTTC.